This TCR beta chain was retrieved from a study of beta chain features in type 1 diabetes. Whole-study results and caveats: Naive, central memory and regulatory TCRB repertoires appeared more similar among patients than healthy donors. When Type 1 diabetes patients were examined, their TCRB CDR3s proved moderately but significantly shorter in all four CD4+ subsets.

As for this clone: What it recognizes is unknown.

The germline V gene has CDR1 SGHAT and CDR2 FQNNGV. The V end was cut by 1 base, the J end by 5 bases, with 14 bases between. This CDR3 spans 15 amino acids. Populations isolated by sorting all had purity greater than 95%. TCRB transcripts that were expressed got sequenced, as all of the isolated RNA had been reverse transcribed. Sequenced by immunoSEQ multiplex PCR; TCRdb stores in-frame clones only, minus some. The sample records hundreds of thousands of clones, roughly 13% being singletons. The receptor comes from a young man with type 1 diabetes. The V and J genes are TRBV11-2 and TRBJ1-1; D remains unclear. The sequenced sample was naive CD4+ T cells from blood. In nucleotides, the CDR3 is TGTGCCAGCAGCTTAGGTCCGGGTTGGAAGACTGAAGCTTTCTTT. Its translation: CASSLGPGWKTEAFF.